These 23 T cell receptor beta chains were all obtained from the same sample, sequenced in a study of blood T cell repertoires in COVID-19. Produced via immunoSEQ multiplex PCR; TCRdb's table is partial and in-frame only. The sample records under 85,000 clones, about 86% being singletons. Sequences were obtained from peripheral blood. These receptors all stem from a man aged 35-49 years with COVID-19, enrolled during active disease.

J is TRBJ2-7 and V is TRBV10-1; 7 bases match TRBD1. V shed 0 bases, J shed 2 bases, and the junction held 1 base outside the gene matches. Germline V lookup: CDR1 WNHNN, CDR2 SYGVQD (reference sequence). The CDR3 consists of 14 residues. CDR3 amino acids: CASSESGQTYEQYF. The CDR3 coding sequence is TGCGCCAGCAGTGAGTCGGGACAGACCTACGAGCAGTACTTC.

This clone was observed a handful of times. This chain connects TRBV10-1 to TRBJ2-2; D ambiguous. V dropped 10 bases and J dropped 0 bases, with 9 bases sitting between them. Germline V CDR1 and CDR2: WNHNN, SYGVQD (reference sequence). The CDR3 has 13 residues. The chain's CDR3 is CATAAPNTGELFF. The CDR3 nucleotides are TGCGCCACCGCGGCCCCGAACACCGGGGAGCTGTTTTTT.

The rearrangement links TRBV7-9 to TRBJ1-5; D uncertain. CDR3 length: 14 residues. Trimming pared 3 bases from V and 0 bases from J, leaving 6 bases between. CDR1 and CDR2 (germline): SEHNR, FQNEAQ (reference sequence). The CDR3 is CASSFGYSNQPQHF. The CDR3 DNA sequence: TGTGCCAGCAGCTTCGGGTATAGCAATCAGCCCCAGCATTTT.

The V call is TRBV12-3 or TRBV12-4, the J call TRBJ2-1; D not resolved. This CDR3 spans 12 amino acids. With 4 bases removed from V and 7 bases from J, the gap between germline ends came to 8 bases. The CDR3 region has the DNA TGTGCCAGCAGTTATAGCTCAAATGAGCAGTTCTTC. It specifies CASSYSSNEQFF.

Here the CDR3 reads CASSSGGAEETQYF. In DNA form, the CDR3 reads TGCGCCAGCAGCTCCGGGGGGGCGGAAGAGACCCAGTACTTC. The rearrangement joins TRBV5-1 to TRBJ2-5; 8 bases are a match to TRBD2. Germline loops: CDR1 SGHRS, CDR2 YFSETQ. This CDR3 contains 14 residues. V lost 3 bases and J lost 3; bases outside the gene matches: 4.

The V call is TRBV2, the J call TRBJ1-2, with 9 bases aligning to TRBD1. Germline V gene lookup returns CDR1 SNHLY and CDR2 FYNNEI. V gave up 6 bases and J gave up 2 bases; unmatched junction bases: 4. CDR3 length: 14 residues. The CDR3 region is CASSGQGSNYGYTF. The CDR3 nucleotides read TGTGCCAGCAGCGGACAGGGGTCCAACTATGGCTACACCTTC. Based on the CDR3 plus reference TRBV2 and TRBJ1-2, the full variable domain is EPEVTQTPSHQVTQMGQEVILRCVPISNHLYFYWYRQILGQKVEFLVSFYNNEISEKSEIFDDQFSVERPDGSNFTLKIRSTKLEDSAMYFCASSGQGSNYGYTFGSGTRLTVV.

The CDR3 spells CASSESQGGEKLFF. The CDR3 region has the DNA TGTGCCAGCAGTGAATCGCAGGGGGGTGAAAAACTGTTTTTT. This sequence joins TRBV2 and TRBJ1-4; 7 positions agree with TRBD1. J was trimmed by 7 bases and V by 2 bases; bases with no gene match: 4. The V gene's germline CDR1 is SNHLY and CDR2 FYNNEI. The CDR3 contains 14 residues. The full variable domain, in which reference TRBV2 and TRBJ1-4 provide the parts outside the CDR3, is EPEVTQTPSHQVTQMGQEVILRCVPISNHLYFYWYRQILGQKVEFLVSFYNNEISEKSEIFDDQFSVERPDGSNFTLKIRSTKLEDSAMYFCASSESQGGEKLFFGSGTQLSVL.

The chain has TRBV25-1 and TRBJ1-2; maybe TRBD1 (5 bases). The V end was cut by 0 bases, the J end by 6 bases, with 14 bases between. Germline values: CDR1 MGHDK, CDR2 SYGVNS. The CDR3 has 15 amino acids. CDR3 sequence: CASSEYSGFSNGYTF. CDR3 DNA sequence: TGTGCCAGCAGTGAATATTCAGGGTTCAGTAATGGCTACACCTTC.

This chain joins TRBV6-5 and TRBJ1-2, with TRBD1 identical over 7 bases. Unmatched junction bases numbered 5, after V lost 6 bases and J lost 4 bases. Germline-derived CDR1 and CDR2 are MNHEY and SVGAGI. The CDR3 totals 13 residues. The CDR3 loop is CASSDRDGYGYTF. In nucleotides, the CDR3 is TGTGCCAGCAGCGACAGGGACGGCTATGGCTACACCTTC.

The chain carries TRBV27 and TRBJ1-5, with TRBD1 as a possible D gene (5 bases). V lost 6 bases and J lost 2, with 14 bases in between. Germline lookup yields CDR1 MNHEY and CDR2 SMNVEV (reference sequence). This CDR3 region has 15 residues. CDR3 DNA: TGTGCCAGCAGGAAGGAAGACAGCCGCAATCAGCCCCAGCATTTT. Translated: CASRKEDSRNQPQHF.

V is TRBV18 and J is TRBJ2-7; TRBD2 agrees at 12 bases. CDR3 length: 15 amino acids. CDR1 is KGHSH, CDR2 LQKENI, per germline. Trimming took 3 bases from V and 4 from J; bases not matched to a gene: 4. The CDR3 DNA follows: TGTGCCAGCTCACCGACTAGCGGGGGTGGTTACGAGCAGTACTTC. Protein sequence: CASSPTSGGGYEQYF. The full variable domain, its missing parts supplied by reference TRBV18 and TRBJ2-7, is NAGVMQNPRHLVRRRGQEARLRCSPMKGHSHVYWYRQLPEEGLKFMVYLQKENIIDESGMPKERFSAEFPKEGPSILRIQQVVRGDSAAYFCASSPTSGGGYEQYFGPGTRLTVT.

As for this clone: Its ends do not fully match the called genes, so a read error is possible. This chain links TRBV6-5 with TRBJ1-5; D ambiguous. The CDR3 consists of 14 residues. The germline V gene has CDR1 MNHEY and CDR2 SVGAGI. In nucleotides, the CDR3 is TGTGCCAGCAGTCAAAGCTATAGCGATCAGCCCCAGCATTTT. It encodes CASSQSYSDQPQHF.

The chain links TRBV7-7 to TRBJ1-6; D call uncertain. V dropped 5 bases and J dropped 7 bases, with 9 bases sitting between them. The CDR3 loop spans 13 amino acids. Per the germline V gene, CDR1 is SSHAT and CDR2 is FNYEAQ (reference sequence). The CDR3 nucleotides are TGTGCCAGCAGCCCAAACTTAAATTCACCCCTCCACTTT. Its protein product is CASSPNLNSPLHF.

The chain links TRBV29-1 to TRBJ2-7, with 8 bases matching TRBD1. There are 14 residues in the CDR3. The germline V gene has CDR1 SQVTM and CDR2 ANQGSEA. Unmatched junction bases numbered 5, after V lost 1 base and J lost 3 bases. The CDR3 DNA reads as TGCAGCGTTGAAGTGAACAGGGGGTACTACGAGCAGTACTTC. It encodes CSVEVNRGYYEQYF.

V and J are TRBV28 and TRBJ1-5; 11 bases match TRBD1. V lost 5 bases, J lost 9 bases, and 9 bases stayed unmatched. This CDR3 region has 15 residues. Germline V gives CDR1 MDHEN, CDR2 SYDVKM. DNA for the CDR3: TGTGCCAGCAGTCCGGGACAGGGGGGTGGTGGGCCCCAGCATTTT. Translating gives CASSPGQGGGGPQHF. Variable domain in full (rest from reference TRBV28 and TRBJ1-5): DVKVTQSSRYLVKRTGEKVFLECVQDMDHENMFWYRQDPGLGLRLIYFSYDVKMKEKGDIPEGYSVSREKKERFSLILESASTNQTSMYLCASSPGQGGGGPQHFGDGTRLSIL.

The V gene is TRBV30, the J gene TRBJ2-3; a possible D gene is TRBD2 (5 bases). The CDR3 loop spans 15 amino acids. Per the germline V gene, CDR1 is GTSNPN and CDR2 is SVGIG (reference sequence). The ends were cut back, 0 bases at V and 2 bases at J, with 12 bases in the middle. Here the CDR3 DNA reads TGTGCCTGGAGTGTACGAGGACTGATCACAGATACGCAGTATTTT. Translated, it gives CAWSVRGLITDTQYF.

This chain connects TRBV19 to TRBJ2-2, with 10 nucleotides matching TRBD2. V lost 9 bases and J lost 4; bases outside the gene matches: 26. Germline V lookup: CDR1 LNHDA, CDR2 SQIVND (reference sequence). This CDR3 region has 21 residues. The CDR3 nucleotides read TGTGCCAGAGCCCCACCCCGGGGGGCTAGCGGGGGCCAACGTGGCACCGGGGAGCTGTTTTTT. Its translation is CARAPPRGASGGQRGTGELFF. The entire variable domain, with the rest obtained from reference TRBV19 and TRBJ2-2, is as follows: DGGITQSPKYLFRKEGQNVTLSCEQNLNHDAMYWYRQDPGQGLRLIYYSQIVNDFQKGDIAEGYSVSREKKESFPLTVTSAQKNPTAFYLCARAPPRGASGGQRGTGELFFGEGSRLTVL.

V and J are TRBV5-1 and TRBJ2-5; 7 positions agree with TRBD1. The CDR3 totals 14 residues. Germline CDR1 reads SGHRS; CDR2 reads YFSETQ. Trimming at V came to 4 bases and at J to 1 base, leaving 4 bases not matched to a gene. This chain's CDR3 is CASSARDSQETQYF. DNA for the CDR3: TGCGCCAGCAGCGCCCGGGACAGCCAAGAGACCCAGTACTTC.

J is TRBJ1-1 and V is TRBV6-4, with 8 positions matching TRBD1. Germline V gives CDR1 MRHNA, CDR2 SNTAGT. Trimming cost V 5 bases and J 5 bases; bases outside gene matches: 7. The CDR3 totals 14 residues. CDR3 region: CASSPGGAGTEAFF. The CDR3 DNA follows: TGTGCCAGCAGTCCAGGGGGCGCCGGGACTGAAGCTTTCTTT.

V usage is TRBV18 and J usage is TRBJ1-2; 7 bases are shared with TRBD1. V dropped 3 bases and J dropped 4; count of bases not matched to a gene: 8. Germline CDR1 is KGHSH and CDR2 is LQKENI. The CDR3 extends over 15 amino acids. CDR3 region: CASSPTPGTAYGYTF. In DNA form, the CDR3 reads TGTGCCAGCTCACCGACCCCCGGGACAGCCTATGGCTACACCTTC.

The rearrangement links TRBV28 to TRBJ1-6; D is undetermined. The V end was cut by 4 bases, the J end by 7 bases, with 11 bases between. The germline gives CDR1 MDHEN, CDR2 SYDVKM. The CDR3 has 14 residues. CDR3 nucleotide sequence: TGTGCCAGCAGTTCACCCGGGATAAATTCACCCCTCCACTTT. It is translated as CASSSPGINSPLHF.

The J gene is TRBJ2-5, the V gene TRBV18, with unresolved D. Germline V lookup: CDR1 KGHSH, CDR2 LQKENI. V lost 0 bases, J lost 1 base, and 6 bases lay in between. The CDR3 runs to 14 residues. CDR3 sequence (DNA): TGTGCCAGCTCACCACCGGCTAGCCAAGAGACCCAGTACTTC. Its protein is CASSPPASQETQYF.

This chain links TRBV5-1 with TRBJ1-2; possibly TRBD1 for D (5 bases). Germline assignment: CDR1 SGHRS and CDR2 YFSETQ. Deletions cut 2 bases from V and 7 bases from J, with 18 bases between. The CDR3 has 15 residues. The CDR3 coding sequence is TGCGCCAGCAGCTTAGTAGACAGCTTGGCGGCTGGCTACACCTTC. Its protein is CASSLVDSLAAGYTF.